This entry is about one T cell receptor (beta chain). Its specificity is not known. The sample comes from a study of T-cell reconstitution after alpha-beta-depleted transplantation in children. Using unique molecular identifiers, the investigators prepared the TCRbeta library. TCRdb fed the PCR reads into MiXCR, producing one record per CDR3 protein. The data hold 610,000 or so distinct CDR3 sequences, with roughly 30% observed a single time. Study-level findings and limits: Some patients owed their high day-60 TCRbeta diversity to surviving recipient T cells and thymic progenitors. Reports say that about two months after transplant, the alpha-beta T cells came out of several hundred graft clones that had expanded. T-cell numbers and diversity one year post-transplant derived largely from freshly generated T cells.

Germline values: CDR1 MDHEN, CDR2 SYDVKM. The CDR3 totals 14 residues. V was cut by 7 bases and J by 0 bases, with 12 bases left in between. This sequence was found in a boy younger than two with Wiskott-Aldrich syndrome, due to receive a stem cell transplant. The chain employs TRBV28 and TRBJ1-1; D remains ambiguous. The specimen was PBMCs, collected before TCRalphabeta/CD19-depleted stem cell transplant. The CDR3 DNA reads as TGTGCCAGCATCTCTGCCCAGATGAACACTGAAGCTTTCTTT. Translating it yields CASISAQMNTEAFF.